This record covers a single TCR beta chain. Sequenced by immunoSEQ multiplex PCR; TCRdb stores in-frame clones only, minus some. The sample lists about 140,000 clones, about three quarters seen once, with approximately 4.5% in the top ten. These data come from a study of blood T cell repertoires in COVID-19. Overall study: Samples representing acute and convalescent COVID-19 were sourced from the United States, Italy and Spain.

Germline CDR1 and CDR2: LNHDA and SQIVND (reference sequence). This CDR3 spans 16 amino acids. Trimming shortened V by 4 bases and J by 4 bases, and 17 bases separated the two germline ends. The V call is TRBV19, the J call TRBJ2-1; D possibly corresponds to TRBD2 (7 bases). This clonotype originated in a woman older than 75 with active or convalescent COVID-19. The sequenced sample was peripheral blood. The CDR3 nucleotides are TGTGCCAGTAGTACCTCAACGGGGGGCGATTACAATGAGCAGTTCTTC. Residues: CASSTSTGGDYNEQFF.